The rows below give T cell receptor beta chains drawn from one sample of a study of T-cell reconstitution after alpha-beta-depleted transplantation in children. TCRdb re-derived calls from the PCR reads in MiXCR, one entry per CDR3 protein. The sample records roughly 350,000 distinct CDR3 sequences, 10% to 13% being singletons. This sample comprised PBMCs from the stem cell graft donor, obtained from the stem cell graft. The receptors come from a human donor who donated a stem cell graft to a child with acute lymphoblastic leukemia. Both conserved end residues are part of each CDR3. D genes are given only for firm matches. Rows give clone size only sometimes, using once, few, many, or a class for an expanded clone.

j_call: TRBJ2-3
clone_size: many
cdr3_length: 16
v_call: TRBV20-1
d_call: NA
cdr3_nt: TGCAGTGCTAGAGATAATTTAGGGGGGTTCACAGATACGCAGTATTTT
cdr3_aa: CSARDNLGGFTDTQYF

j_call: TRBJ2-1
clone_size: few
cdr3_length: 19
v_call: TRBV5-1
d_call: TRBD2
cdr3_nt: TGCGCCAGCAGCGCGGGACTAGCGGGAGGGCCCCGCTCCTACAATGAGCAGTTCTTC
cdr3_aa: CASSAGLAGGPRSYNEQFF

j_call: TRBJ2-2
clone_size: few
cdr3_length: 18
v_call: TRBV7-3
d_call: TRBD2
cdr3_nt: TGTGCCAGCAGCCTCATTGGGACTAGCGGGACGGGCACCGGGGAGCTGTTTTTT
cdr3_aa: CASSLIGTSGTGTGELFF

j_call: TRBJ2-7
clone_size: few
cdr3_length: 14
v_call: TRBV28
d_call: TRBD1
cdr3_nt: TGTGCCAGCAGGGGGGGACAGGACTTCGGCGAGCAGTACTTC
cdr3_aa: CASRGGQDFGEQYF

j_call: TRBJ1-2
clone_size: NA
cdr3_length: 16
v_call: TRBV6-5
d_call: NA
cdr3_nt: TGTGCCAGCAGTTACAGGGGCTCGGCAGGGGAATATGGCTACACCTTC
cdr3_aa: CASSYRGSAGEYGYTF

j_call: TRBJ2-1
clone_size: NA
cdr3_length: 14
v_call: TRBV7-9
d_call: NA
cdr3_nt: TGTGCCAGCAGCTCCGACACTAACTACAATGAGCAGTTCTTC
cdr3_aa: CASSSDTNYNEQFF

j_call: TRBJ1-2
clone_size: NA
cdr3_length: 14
v_call: TRBV12-3/TRBV12-4
d_call: TRBD1
cdr3_nt: TGTGCCAGCACCCCGACAGGGATAAACTATGGCTACACCTTC
cdr3_aa: CASTPTGINYGYTF

j_call: TRBJ2-5
clone_size: few
cdr3_length: 16
v_call: TRBV4-1
d_call: TRBD1
cdr3_nt: TGCGCCAGCAGCCAAGCAAAGGCAGGGGGCGGGGAGACCCAGTACTTC
cdr3_aa: CASSQAKAGGGETQYF

j_call: TRBJ2-1
clone_size: NA
cdr3_length: 13
v_call: TRBV6-1
d_call: NA
cdr3_nt: TGTGCCAGCACCCCCCAAGGGGGAGGAGAGCAGTTCTTC
cdr3_aa: CASTPQGGGEQFF

j_call: TRBJ2-7
clone_size: NA
cdr3_length: 14
v_call: TRBV29-1
d_call: TRBD1
cdr3_nt: TGCAGCGTGGATTCCGGGACAGGGACCTACGAGCAGTACTTC
cdr3_aa: CSVDSGTGTYEQYF

j_call: TRBJ2-2
clone_size: many
cdr3_length: 11
v_call: TRBV20-1
d_call: NA
cdr3_nt: TGCAGTGCCCCTGTCACCGGGGAGCTGTTTTTT
cdr3_aa: CSAPVTGELFF

j_call: TRBJ1-1
clone_size: NA
cdr3_length: 18
v_call: TRBV6-2/TRBV6-3
d_call: TRBD1
cdr3_nt: TGTGCCAGCAGATTCGAGACAGGGAGCGGGGCCATGAACACTGAAGCTTTCTTT
cdr3_aa: CASRFETGSGAMNTEAFF

j_call: TRBJ2-7
clone_size: few
cdr3_length: 13
v_call: TRBV4-1
d_call: NA
cdr3_nt: TGCGCCAGCAGCCCCTCCACCGCCTACGAGCAGTACTTC
cdr3_aa: CASSPSTAYEQYF

j_call: TRBJ1-5
clone_size: NA
cdr3_length: 11
v_call: TRBV5-5
d_call: NA
cdr3_nt: TGTGCCAGCAGCGACCCAGGGCCCCAGCATTTT
cdr3_aa: CASSDPGPQHF

j_call: TRBJ2-5
clone_size: few
cdr3_length: 18
v_call: TRBV4-1
d_call: TRBD1
cdr3_nt: TGCGCCAGCAGCCAAGATAGTGGGACAGGGGGAGACTGGAAGACCCAGTACTTC
cdr3_aa: CASSQDSGTGGDWKTQYF

j_call: TRBJ2-1
clone_size: few
cdr3_length: 18
v_call: TRBV11-1
d_call: NA
cdr3_nt: TGTGCCAGCAGCTCAACTAGACTAACTGTTACCGATTACAATGAGCAGTTCTTC
cdr3_aa: CASSSTRLTVTDYNEQFF

j_call: TRBJ2-5
clone_size: NA
cdr3_length: 13
v_call: TRBV4-2
d_call: NA
cdr3_nt: TGTGCCAGCAGCCATCCCGACCGGGAGACCCAGTACTTC
cdr3_aa: CASSHPDRETQYF

j_call: TRBJ1-5
clone_size: NA
cdr3_length: 14
v_call: TRBV5-1
d_call: NA
cdr3_nt: TGCGCCAGCAGCCACGTGGGGGACAATCAGCCCCAGCATTTT
cdr3_aa: CASSHVGDNQPQHF

j_call: TRBJ2-1
clone_size: few
cdr3_length: 13
v_call: TRBV7-9
d_call: NA
cdr3_nt: TGTGCCAGCAGCCCCGTGCTAGCAAGTGAGCAGTTCTTC
cdr3_aa: CASSPVLASEQFF

j_call: TRBJ1-1
clone_size: NA
cdr3_length: 17
v_call: TRBV5-6
d_call: NA
cdr3_nt: TGTGCCAGCAGCTTAGGTATAGTGTGGGGGCCGACCACTGAAGCTTTCTTT
cdr3_aa: CASSLGIVWGPTTEAFF

j_call: TRBJ2-7
clone_size: NA
cdr3_length: 14
v_call: TRBV20-1
d_call: TRBD2
cdr3_nt: TGCAGTGCCAAGACTAGCGGGAGGACCTACGAGCAGTACTTC
cdr3_aa: CSAKTSGRTYEQYF

j_call: TRBJ1-2
clone_size: few
cdr3_length: 14
v_call: TRBV20-1
d_call: NA
cdr3_nt: TGCAGTGCTAGAGACCGGGGCTCCCTGGAGGGCTACACCTTC
cdr3_aa: CSARDRGSLEGYTF

j_call: TRBJ2-3
clone_size: few
cdr3_length: 13
v_call: TRBV7-3
d_call: NA
cdr3_nt: TGTGCCAGCAGCCTATTGATGGAAGATACGCAGTATTTT
cdr3_aa: CASSLLMEDTQYF

j_call: TRBJ2-7
clone_size: few
cdr3_length: 15
v_call: TRBV7-9
d_call: NA
cdr3_nt: TGTGCCAGCAGCACCTCTGACAGGGGAGGGGACGAGCAGTACTTC
cdr3_aa: CASSTSDRGGDEQYF

j_call: TRBJ1-1
clone_size: NA
cdr3_length: 17
v_call: TRBV11-2
d_call: NA
cdr3_nt: TGTGCCAGCAGCTTAGTTTCCACAGGGAATGCGAACACTGAAGCTTTCTTT
cdr3_aa: CASSLVSTGNANTEAFF

j_call: TRBJ2-7
clone_size: few
cdr3_length: 14
v_call: TRBV15
d_call: NA
cdr3_nt: TGTGCCACCAGCAGGGCGGGGAACTCCTACGAGCAGTACTTC
cdr3_aa: CATSRAGNSYEQYF

j_call: TRBJ2-3
clone_size: NA
cdr3_length: 14
v_call: TRBV7-6
d_call: NA
cdr3_nt: TGTGCCACCAAGTCGTGGTCCGGCACAGATACGCAGTATTTT
cdr3_aa: CATKSWSGTDTQYF

j_call: TRBJ2-7
clone_size: NA
cdr3_length: 14
v_call: TRBV2
d_call: NA
cdr3_nt: TGTGCCAGCAGTGACGGGACTGAATCCTACGAGCAGTACTTC
cdr3_aa: CASSDGTESYEQYF

j_call: TRBJ2-5
clone_size: NA
cdr3_length: 17
v_call: TRBV20-1
d_call: NA
cdr3_nt: TGCAGTGCTAGAGGTCCTCAACCGGCATTCCAGAGGGAGACCCAGTACTTC
cdr3_aa: CSARGPQPAFQRETQYF

j_call: TRBJ2-2
clone_size: many
cdr3_length: 14
v_call: TRBV12-3/TRBV12-4
d_call: TRBD1
cdr3_nt: TGTGCCAGCAGTAGTACAGGGGTCGGCGGGGAGCTGTTTTTT
cdr3_aa: CASSSTGVGGELFF

j_call: TRBJ2-3
clone_size: few
cdr3_length: 15
v_call: TRBV11-3
d_call: TRBD1
cdr3_nt: TGTGCCAGCAGCTTAAGGGACAGTCCCACAGATACGCAGTATTTT
cdr3_aa: CASSLRDSPTDTQYF

j_call: TRBJ1-1
clone_size: few
cdr3_length: 14
v_call: TRBV5-1
d_call: TRBD1
cdr3_nt: TGCGCCAGCAGCCAGGGACAGGGGGAGACTGAAGCTTTCTTT
cdr3_aa: CASSQGQGETEAFF

j_call: TRBJ2-7
clone_size: NA
cdr3_length: 15
v_call: TRBV7-2
d_call: NA
cdr3_nt: TGTGCCAGCAGCCCGATAGGGTACGGATCCTACGAGCAGTACTTC
cdr3_aa: CASSPIGYGSYEQYF

j_call: TRBJ2-7
clone_size: NA
cdr3_length: 15
v_call: TRBV20-1
d_call: TRBD1
cdr3_nt: TGCAGTGCTAGAGATCTCTTGACAGGGGGCTACGAGCAGTACTTC
cdr3_aa: CSARDLLTGGYEQYF